What follows are 27 T cell receptor beta chains derived from one specimen sequenced in a study of blood T cells in healthy people across ages. It was with a sample-barcoded 5' primer and a J-beta primer mix that a second PCR of roughly 7 to 11 cycles was run. TCRdb fed the 5' RACE reads into MiXCR, producing one record per CDR3 protein. The sample includes fewer than 800,000 distinct CDR3 sequences, approximately 21% of them seen just once. Sequencing was done on a sample of blood. These receptors were collected from a man aged 70 or older in good health.

Only a few counts were recorded for this clonotype. The V call is TRBV2, the J call TRBJ2-7; the D gene is possibly TRBD1 (5 bases). In germline, CDR1 is SNHLY, CDR2 FYNNEI. This CDR3 is 12 amino acids long. The V gene lost 11 bases and the J gene lost 0 bases, with 11 bases spanning the gap. The CDR3 here is CAGETDSYEQYF. The CDR3 DNA reads as TGTGCCGGCGAGACAGACTCCTACGAGCAGTACTTC.

V is TRBV10-3 and J is TRBJ2-3; D gene ambiguous. This CDR3 contains 13 residues. V was shortened by 2 bases and J by 9 bases, with 12 bases between the two germline ends. CDR1 is ENHRY and CDR2 is SYGVKD in the germline V gene. CDR3 DNA: TGTGCCATCAGTGAGGAGGATTTGGGGACGCAGTATTTT. This sequence encodes CAISEEDLGTQYF.

This clonotype showed up just a few times. The chain carries TRBV4-2 and TRBJ2-5; maybe TRBD2 (6 bases). There are 15 residues in the CDR3. Germline CDR1 LGHNA, CDR2 YNFKEQ. V lost 1 base to trimming and J lost 5 bases, with 14 bases between them. The CDR3 here is CASSQVAGNSETQYF. For the CDR3, the DNA is TGTGCCAGCAGCCAAGTGGCGGGGAATTCGGAGACCCAGTACTTC.

The table lists this clonotype with many counts. This rearrangement joins TRBV5-1 to TRBJ2-1, with TRBD2 identical over 7 bases. The length of the CDR3 is 17 residues. Germline V lookup: CDR1 SGHRS, CDR2 YFSETQ. The ends lost 3 bases at V and 0 bases at J; junction bases unmatched: 9. CDR3 bases: TGCGCCAGCAGCTCCTCCCCAGCTAGCGGCTCCTACAATGAGCAGTTCTTC. Its protein is CASSSSPASGSYNEQFF.

This chain uses TRBV5-1 with TRBJ1-4; 7 bases align to TRBD1. The CDR3 totals 14 residues. With V trimmed by 2 bases and J by 8 bases, 6 bases remained unmatched. Germline V gene data show CDR1 as SGHRS and CDR2 as YFSETQ. The CDR3 DNA reads TGCGCCAGCAGCTTACAGGGGAGTCAGGAAAAACTGTTTTTT. It translates to CASSLQGSQEKLFF.

This chain's CDR3 is CASRPSGTYQETQYF. CDR3 nucleotides: TGTGCCAGTAGGCCTAGCGGGACTTACCAAGAGACCCAGTACTTC. The rearrangement uses TRBV6-5 and TRBJ2-5; TRBD2 matches at 9 bases. The CDR3 contains 15 residues. V dropped 9 bases and J dropped 0; count of bases not matched to a gene: 8. Germline V gene lookup returns CDR1 MNHEY and CDR2 SVGAGI.

The genes are TRBV9 and TRBJ2-5; D remains unclear. With 0 bases removed from V and 4 bases from J, the gap between germline ends came to 10 bases. This CDR3 has 14 residues. Per the germline V gene, CDR1 is SGDLS and CDR2 is YYNGEE. The DNA of the CDR3 is TGTGCCAGCAGCGTAGCCTCAACGGTAGAGACCCAGTACTTC. Protein sequence: CASSVASTVETQYF.

This chain connects TRBV20-1 to TRBJ1-4; D is unclear. The CDR3 is 14 amino acids. In germline, CDR1 is DFQATT, CDR2 SNEGSKA (reference sequence). V dropped 1 base and J dropped 4 bases, with 10 bases sitting between them. DNA of the CDR3: TGCAGTGCTAGAGTAAACGCCGATAATGAAAAACTGTTTTTT. Translation gives CSARVNADNEKLFF.

This chain connects TRBV5-1 to TRBJ1-4; weak D call: TRBD1 (5 bases). Trimming removed 8 bases from V and 8 bases from J, with 16 bases in between. The CDR3 is made up of 13 amino acids. From germline, CDR1 is SGHRS and CDR2 YFSETQ. DNA of the CDR3: TGCGCCAGTGCCACAGGTTCCGGGGAAAAACTGTTTTTT. Residues: CASATGSGEKLFF.

In DNA form, the CDR3 reads TGCAGTGCTGTCGGGGAGCCGGACACCGGGGAGCTGTTTTTT. This encodes CSAVGEPDTGELFF. The rearrangement links TRBV20-1 to TRBJ2-2; the D gene is possibly TRBD2 (5 bases). V was trimmed by 5 bases and J by 3 bases, leaving 13 bases between them. The length of the CDR3 is 14 residues. From germline, CDR1 is DFQATT and CDR2 SNEGSKA (reference sequence).

CDR3 DNA sequence: TGTGCCAGCAGTCCCACAGCGGGAGGGGTCTACAATGAGCAGTTCTTC. It encodes CASSPTAGGVYNEQFF. The chain couples TRBV6-2 or TRBV6-3 to TRBJ2-1; 10 nucleotides align to TRBD2. This CDR3 is built from 16 residues. Per germline, CDR1 MNHEY and CDR2 SVGEGT. The trim removed 5 bases at V and 3 bases at J, leaving 7 bases unmatched.

The CDR3 sequence is CASSFLRTRAPEQYF. The CDR3 nucleotides are TGTGCCAGCAGTTTTCTACGGACTAGAGCGCCCGAGCAGTACTTC. J is TRBJ2-7 and V is TRBV28; TRBD2 matches at 7 bases. The CDR3 has 15 amino acids. Trimming removed 3 bases from V and 6 bases from J; junction bases left unmatched: 11. Germline V lookup: CDR1 MDHEN, CDR2 SYDVKM.

This clonotype came up a few times. This may come from a read error, since a much larger clone is one base off. The chain carries TRBV7-2 and TRBJ2-4; 11 bases align to TRBD2. The CDR3 sequence is 14 residues long. The V gene's germline CDR1 is SGHTA and CDR2 FQGNSA. The CDR3 loop is CASSIAGGRNIQCF. The CDR3 DNA sequence: TGTGCCAGCAGCATAGCGGGAGGGAGAAACATTCAGTGCTTC.

This clonotype has only a few counts. The V and J genes are TRBV28 and TRBJ2-3, with 7 nucleotides matching TRBD2. With V trimmed by 5 bases and J by 3 bases, 5 bases remained unmatched. Germline V gives CDR1 MDHEN, CDR2 SYDVKM. The CDR3 is 14 residues long. CDR3 sequence: CASSLSGWTDTQYF. DNA of the CDR3: TGTGCCAGCAGTCTTAGCGGGTGGACAGATACGCAGTATTTT.

This clonotype was observed a few times. The V call is TRBV15, the J call TRBJ2-7; D is unclear. The ends were cut back, 0 bases at V and 2 bases at J, with 5 bases in the middle. Germline V gives CDR1 LNHNV, CDR2 YYDKDF (reference sequence). The CDR3 covers 13 residues. The CDR3 sequence is CATSRDLTYEQYF. The CDR3, as DNA: TGTGCCACCAGCAGAGACCTGACCTACGAGCAGTACTTC.

The sample holds a few counts of this clonotype. This chain links TRBV6-5 with TRBJ1-1, with D perhaps matching TRBD1 (5 bases). CDR1 is MNHEY, CDR2 SVGAGI, per germline. The CDR3 totals 18 residues. V was pared by 0 bases and J by 0 bases, with 17 bases between. CDR3 sequence reads: CASSYSWGKSNMNTEAFF. The CDR3 DNA reads TGTGCCAGCAGTTACTCGTGGGGCAAGTCGAACATGAACACTGAAGCTTTCTTT.

This clonotype was seen at least ten times. The chain combines TRBV12-3 or TRBV12-4 with TRBJ2-2; D gene uncertain. The ends were cut back, 5 bases at V and 4 bases at J, with 14 bases in the middle. This CDR3 has 15 amino acids. The CDR3 DNA sequence: TGTGCCAGCAGTGCCCGACCCTTTGGCACCGGGGAGCTGTTTTTT. Translating gives CASSARPFGTGELFF.

Regarding this clonotype: An end of the junction does not agree with germline; a read error may underlie this. The chain recombines TRBV28 with TRBJ2-5; D unresolved. Matching the DNA end better, TRBJ2-1 makes the J call doubtful. The CDR3 has 12 residues. The germline CDR1 and CDR2 sequences are MDHEN and SYDVKM. The CDR3 sequence is CASSSTSNGQFF. The CDR3 nucleotides are TGTGCCAGCAGTTCGACAAGCAATGGGCAGTTCTTC.

This clonotype has more than one count but fewer than ten. The V and J genes are TRBV29-1 and TRBJ2-5, with a weak D call TRBD2 (6 bases). The J call may not be correct, given that the DNA end is closer to TRBJ2-1. Germline CDR1 SQVTM, CDR2 ANQGSEA. The CDR3 length is 12 residues. The CDR3 sequence: CGGDGGTNEQFF. CDR3 nucleotide sequence: TGCGGCGGGGATGGCGGGACGAATGAGCAGTTCTTC.

The chain couples TRBV3-1 to TRBJ2-1, with D possibly matching TRBD1 (5 bases). The CDR3 totals 15 residues. Germline loops: CDR1 LGHDT, CDR2 YNNKEL (reference sequence). V was clipped by 1 base and J by 9 bases, with 16 bases between them. Here the CDR3 DNA reads TGTGCCAGCAGCCAAGCCAGGCCCCTAGGGGCTGAGCAGTTCTTC. Its protein is CASSQARPLGAEQFF.

The V gene is TRBV19, the J gene TRBJ2-7, with 9 bases lining up with TRBD2. Germline V gives CDR1 LNHDA, CDR2 SQIVND (reference sequence). The CDR3 contains 14 residues. With V trimmed by 5 bases and J by 3 bases, 5 bases remained unmatched. This CDR3 is CASSSVAGVYEQYF. CDR3 in DNA: TGTGCCAGTAGTTCTGTAGCGGGAGTCTACGAGCAGTACTTC.

This chain links TRBV30 with TRBJ2-1; D is undetermined. Between the trimmed V and J ends, which lost 0 bases and 2 bases, there was a span of 5 bases. Germline CDR1 and CDR2: GTSNPN and SVGIG (reference sequence). This CDR3 has 13 residues. The CDR3 spells CAWSVRPYNEQFF. CDR3 sequence (DNA): TGTGCCTGGAGTGTGAGGCCCTACAATGAGCAGTTCTTC.

This clonotype was seen only a few times. V and J are TRBV10-2 and TRBJ1-2; TRBD1 might be the D (5 bases). The CDR3 consists of 15 residues. Trimming stripped 6 bases from V and 5 bases from J, with 19 bases between. CDR1 is WSHSY, CDR2 SAAADI, per germline. The DNA of the CDR3 is TGCGCCAGCAGAAGGTCCGGGACCGAGGGGTATGGCTACACCTTC. Protein product: CASRRSGTEGYGYTF.

This clonotype appeared a few times. The chain couples TRBV5-1 to TRBJ2-5; no clear D. The germline V gene has CDR1 SGHRS and CDR2 YFSETQ. This CDR3 has 14 amino acids. The germline V and J ends were trimmed by 0 bases and 4 bases, with 10 bases remaining between them. Here the CDR3 reads CASSLVPGGETQYF. The CDR3 DNA is TGCGCCAGCAGCTTGGTACCGGGCGGAGAGACCCAGTACTTC.

The rearrangement joins TRBV18 to TRBJ1-2, with 7 bases fitting TRBD1. The CDR3 is 14 amino acids. J gave up 4 bases and V 2 bases, and 4 bases lay outside the gene matches. Germline-derived CDR1 and CDR2 are KGHSH and LQKENI. The CDR3 coding sequence is TGTGCCAGCTCACCAGGCAGGGGGATCTATGGCTACACCTTC. Its protein is CASSPGRGIYGYTF. Full variable domain (remainder filled in from reference TRBV18 and TRBJ1-2): NAGVMQNPRHLVRRRGQEARLRCSPMKGHSHVYWYRQLPEEGLKFMVYLQKENIIDESGMPKERFSAEFPKEGPSILRIQQVVRGDSAAYFCASSPGRGIYGYTFGSGTRLTVV.

Turning to this clonotype: A single base separates this from a much larger clone, so it may be a read error. V gene TRBV5-1 combines with J gene TRBJ2-2, with TRBD1 as a possible D gene (6 bases). Germline V gene sequence: CDR1 SGHRS, CDR2 YFSETQ. Trimming left V 0 bases short and J 1 base short, with 7 bases between. CDR3 length equals 15 residues. As DNA, the CDR3 is TGCGCCAGCAGCTTGGGACAGGTGAACACCGGGGAGCTGTTTTTT. It specifies CASSLGQVNTGELFF. Drawing the rest from reference TRBV5-1 and TRBJ2-2, the complete variable domain is KAGVTQTPRYLIKTRGQQVTLSCSPISGHRSVSWYQQTPGQGLQFLFEYFSETQRNKGNFPGRFSGRQFSNSRSEMNVSTLELGDSALYLCASSLGQVNTGELFFGEGSRLTVL.

This clonotype was seen a handful of times. V and J are TRBV7-6 and TRBJ2-5; no definite D call. TRBJ2-1 explains the end of the DNA better; the J call may be wrong. The germline CDR1 and CDR2 sequences are SGHVS and FNYEAQ. The CDR3 is made up of 13 amino acids. The CDR3 nucleotides are TGTGCCAGCAGCCCCGACGGACGCAATGAGCAGTTCTTC. Translated, it gives CASSPDGRNEQFF.